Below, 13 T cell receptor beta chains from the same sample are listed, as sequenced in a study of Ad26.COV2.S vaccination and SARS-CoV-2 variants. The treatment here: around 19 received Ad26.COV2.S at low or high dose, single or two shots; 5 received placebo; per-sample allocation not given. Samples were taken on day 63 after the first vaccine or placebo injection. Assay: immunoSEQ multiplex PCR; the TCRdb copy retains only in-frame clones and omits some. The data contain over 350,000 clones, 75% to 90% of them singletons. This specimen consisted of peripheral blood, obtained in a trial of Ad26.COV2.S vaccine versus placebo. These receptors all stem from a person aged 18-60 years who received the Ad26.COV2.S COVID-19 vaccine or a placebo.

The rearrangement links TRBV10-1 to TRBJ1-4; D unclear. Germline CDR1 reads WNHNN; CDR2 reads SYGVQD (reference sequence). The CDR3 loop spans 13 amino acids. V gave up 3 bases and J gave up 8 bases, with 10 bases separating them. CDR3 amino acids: CASSEREGEKLFF. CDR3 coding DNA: TGCGCCAGCAGTGAAAGGGAAGGGGAAAAACTGTTTTTT.

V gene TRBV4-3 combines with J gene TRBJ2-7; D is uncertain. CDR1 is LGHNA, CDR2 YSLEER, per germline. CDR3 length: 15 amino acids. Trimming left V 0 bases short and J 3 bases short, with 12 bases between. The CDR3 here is CASSQDFFKVYEQYF. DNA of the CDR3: TGCGCCAGCAGCCAAGATTTCTTTAAGGTCTACGAGCAGTACTTC.

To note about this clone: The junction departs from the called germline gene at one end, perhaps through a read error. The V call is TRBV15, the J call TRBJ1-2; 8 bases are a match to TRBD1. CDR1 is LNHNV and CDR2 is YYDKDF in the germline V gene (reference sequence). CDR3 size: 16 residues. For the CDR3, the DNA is TGTGCCACCACTTCCCGGACAGGGCGGGTTAACTATGACTACACCTTC. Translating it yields CATTSRTGRVNYDYTF.

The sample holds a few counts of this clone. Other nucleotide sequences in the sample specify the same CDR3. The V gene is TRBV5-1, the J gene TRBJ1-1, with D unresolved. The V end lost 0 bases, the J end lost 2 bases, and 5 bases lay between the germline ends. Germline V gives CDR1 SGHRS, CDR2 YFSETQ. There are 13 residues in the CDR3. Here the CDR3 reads CASSLGVNTEAFF. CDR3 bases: TGCGCCAGCAGCTTGGGGGTTAACACTGAAGCTTTCTTT.

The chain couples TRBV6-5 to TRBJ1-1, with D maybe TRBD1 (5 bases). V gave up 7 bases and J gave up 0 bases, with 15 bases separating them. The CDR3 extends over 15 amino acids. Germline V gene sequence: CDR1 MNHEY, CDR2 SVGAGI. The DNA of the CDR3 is TGTGCCAGCATTGGGAACGAGGGGTTGAACACTGAAGCTTTCTTT. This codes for CASIGNEGLNTEAFF.

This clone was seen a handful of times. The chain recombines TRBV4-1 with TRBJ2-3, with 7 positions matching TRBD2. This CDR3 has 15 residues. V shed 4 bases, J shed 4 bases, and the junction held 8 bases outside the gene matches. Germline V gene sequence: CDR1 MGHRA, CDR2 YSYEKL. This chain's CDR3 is CASSPERGFADTQYF. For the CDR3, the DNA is TGCGCCAGCAGCCCAGAGCGGGGCTTCGCAGATACGCAGTATTTT.

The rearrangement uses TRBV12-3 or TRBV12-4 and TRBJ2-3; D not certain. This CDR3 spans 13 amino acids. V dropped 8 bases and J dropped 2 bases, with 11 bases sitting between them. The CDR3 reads CASVQSNTDTQYF. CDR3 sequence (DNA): TGTGCCAGCGTCCAGTCAAACACAGATACGCAGTATTTT.

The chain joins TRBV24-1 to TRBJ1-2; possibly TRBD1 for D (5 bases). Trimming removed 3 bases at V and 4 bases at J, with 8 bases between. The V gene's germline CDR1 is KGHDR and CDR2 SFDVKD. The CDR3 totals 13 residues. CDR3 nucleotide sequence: TGTGCCACCAGTGATCAGGGTTTCTATGGCTACACCTTC. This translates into CATSDQGFYGYTF.

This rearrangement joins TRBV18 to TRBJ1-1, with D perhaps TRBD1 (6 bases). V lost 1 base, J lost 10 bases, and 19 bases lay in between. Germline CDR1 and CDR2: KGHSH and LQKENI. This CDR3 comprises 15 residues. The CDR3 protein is CASSPRGGPGDGAFF. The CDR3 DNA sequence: TGTGCCAGCTCACCACGTGGGGGCCCCGGCGATGGAGCTTTCTTT.

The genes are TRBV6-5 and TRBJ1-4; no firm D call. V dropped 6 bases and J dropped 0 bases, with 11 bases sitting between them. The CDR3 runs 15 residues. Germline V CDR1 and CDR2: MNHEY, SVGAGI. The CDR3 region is CASRPTDSTNEKLFF. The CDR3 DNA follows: TGTGCCAGCAGACCCACAGACTCAACTAATGAAAAACTGTTTTTT.

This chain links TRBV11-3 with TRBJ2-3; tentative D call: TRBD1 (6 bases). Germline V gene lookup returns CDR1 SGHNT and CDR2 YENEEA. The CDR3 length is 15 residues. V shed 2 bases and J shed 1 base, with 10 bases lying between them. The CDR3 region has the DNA TGTGCCAGCAGCTTACGAGGGGGTGGCACAGATACGCAGTATTTT. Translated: CASSLRGGGTDTQYF.

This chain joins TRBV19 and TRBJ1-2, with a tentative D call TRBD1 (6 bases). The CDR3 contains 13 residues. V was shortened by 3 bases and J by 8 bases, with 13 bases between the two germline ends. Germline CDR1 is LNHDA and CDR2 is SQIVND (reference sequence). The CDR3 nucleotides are TGTGCCAGTAGTATCATCGGGGGGCAGGGCTACACCTTC. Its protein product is CASSIIGGQGYTF.

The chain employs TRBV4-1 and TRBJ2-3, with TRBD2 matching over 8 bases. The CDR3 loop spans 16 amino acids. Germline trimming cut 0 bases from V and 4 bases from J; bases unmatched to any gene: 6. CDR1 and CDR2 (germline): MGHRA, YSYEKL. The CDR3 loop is CASSQEAGAYPDTQYF. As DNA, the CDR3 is TGCGCCAGCAGCCAAGAAGCGGGGGCTTATCCAGATACGCAGTATTTT.